The 30 T cell receptor beta chains below were found in one sample sequenced in a study of PD-1 blockade in classical Hodgkin lymphoma. The patients all showed relapse after autologous stem cell transplantation, while their brentuximab vedotin exposure varied. Profiled with immunoSEQ multiplex PCR; TCRdb holds only in-frame clones, not every one. The sample carries some 31,000 clones, around 70% recorded once. The sample here was peripheral blood mononuclear cells (PBMCs), taken before the second cycle of nivolumab. All receptors derive from a human donor with classical Hodgkin lymphoma.

J is TRBJ1-1 and V is TRBV6-5, with D uncertain. Germline V gene sequence: CDR1 MNHEY, CDR2 SVGAGI. V was pared by 0 bases and J by 5 bases, with 13 bases between. CDR3 length: 15 residues. DNA for the CDR3: TGTGCCAGCAGTTACTCGATTTCGGGTGCGACTGAAGCTTTCTTT. Its translation is CASSYSISGATEAFF.

The CDR3 here is CSAKITDTQYF. CDR3 bases: TGCAGTGCCAAAATCACAGATACGCAGTATTTT. V gene TRBV20-1 combines with J gene TRBJ2-3; D not resolved. This CDR3 is built from 11 residues. V lost 6 bases, J lost 2 bases, and 6 bases lay in between. Germline loops: CDR1 DFQATT, CDR2 SNEGSKA (reference sequence).

The chain carries TRBV18 and TRBJ2-5; no definite D call. The CDR3 is 11 amino acids. Between the trimmed V and J ends, which lost 4 bases and 4 bases, there was a span of 4 bases. Germline V lookup: CDR1 KGHSH, CDR2 LQKENI. The CDR3 loop reads CASSRAETQYF. CDR3 coding DNA: TGTGCCAGCTCACGAGCAGAGACCCAGTACTTC.

This clone was found a few times. The rearrangement joins TRBV7-9 to TRBJ1-4; D may be TRBD1 (5 bases). The CDR3 loop spans 15 amino acids. Per the germline V gene, CDR1 is SEHNR and CDR2 is FQNEAQ (reference sequence). Trimming removed 4 bases from V and 7 bases from J, with 16 bases in between. The CDR3 loop is CASSWGGNRGEKLFF. The CDR3 region has the DNA TGTGCCAGCAGCTGGGGCGGTAATCGTGGTGAAAAACTGTTTTTT.

The V call is TRBV6-5, the J call TRBJ1-2, with 7 bases aligning to TRBD1. Trimming removed 3 bases from V and 8 bases from J; junction bases left unmatched: 6. Per germline, CDR1 MNHEY and CDR2 SVGAGI. CDR3 length: 13 amino acids. The CDR3 sequence: CASSYDRADGYTF. CDR3 DNA: TGTGCCAGCAGTTATGACAGGGCGGACGGCTACACCTTC.

CDR3 nucleotide sequence: TGTGCCAGCTCACCACCTTCCGGGGGCGCTAACTATGGCTACACCTTC. This gives the protein CASSPPSGGANYGYTF. The chain joins TRBV18 to TRBJ1-2; D is possibly TRBD1 (6 bases). The V and J ends lost 0 bases and 0 bases respectively, with 11 bases between them. CDR1 and CDR2 from the germline V gene are KGHSH and LQKENI. CDR3 length: 16 amino acids.

The genes are TRBV9 and TRBJ2-1, with D perhaps matching TRBD2 (6 bases). Germline V lookup: CDR1 SGDLS, CDR2 YYNGEE. The CDR3 is made up of 15 amino acids. The V end lost 3 bases, the J end lost 6 bases, and 16 bases lay between the germline ends. CDR3 region: CASSAGGPLLNEQFF. The CDR3 DNA sequence: TGTGCCAGCAGCGCCGGAGGGCCTTTACTCAATGAGCAGTTCTTC.

The CDR3 DNA reads as TGTGCCAGCAGAGGGCCTTTTGGGGCCAACGTCCTGACTTTC. Translating gives CASRGPFGANVLTF. V is TRBV7-2 and J is TRBJ2-6; D uncertain. The CDR3 loop spans 14 amino acids. The V end was cut by 6 bases, the J end by 3 bases, with 9 bases between. Per the germline V gene, CDR1 is SGHTA and CDR2 is FQGNSA. Using reference TRBV7-2 and TRBJ2-6 for the parts outside the CDR3, the full variable domain is GAGVSQSPSNKVTEKGKDVELRCDPISGHTALYWYRQSLGQGLEFLIYFQGNSAPDKSGLPSDRFSAERTGGSVSTLTIQRTQQEDSAVYLCASRGPFGANVLTFGAGSRLTVL.

The chain couples TRBV7-8 to TRBJ1-1; 7 bases match TRBD1. CDR1 is SGHVS, CDR2 FQNEAQ, per germline. The length of the CDR3 is 17 residues. V gave up 5 bases and J gave up 3 bases; unmatched junction bases: 15. The DNA of the CDR3 is TGTGCCAGCAGCGTTAGGGACAGACTCTTATTGGACACTGAAGCTTTCTTT. Protein sequence: CASSVRDRLLLDTEAFF.

This clone has just a few counts. The gene calls are TRBV11-3 and TRBJ2-2; perhaps D is TRBD1 or TRBD2 (5 bases each). The CDR3 length is 14 residues. Germline CDR1 reads SGHNT; CDR2 reads YENEEA. Trimming removed 5 bases at V and 6 bases at J, with 13 bases between. This CDR3 reads CASSARWGSGELFF. Here the CDR3 DNA reads TGTGCCAGCAGCGCCAGATGGGGGTCCGGGGAGCTGTTTTTT. Full variable domain (rest looked up from reference TRBV11-3 and TRBJ2-2): EAGVVQSPRYKIIEKKQPVAFWCNPISGHNTLYWYLQNLGQGPELLIRYENEEAVDDSQLPKDRFSAERLKGVDSTLKIQPAELGDSAVYLCASSARWGSGELFFGEGSRLTVL.

V is TRBV11-3 and J is TRBJ1-2; D is ambiguous. CDR3 length: 13 amino acids. V lost 3 bases and J lost 1, with 6 bases in between. Germline-derived CDR1 and CDR2 are SGHNT and YENEEA. This CDR3 reads CASSLGVNYGYTF. CDR3 sequence (DNA): TGTGCCAGCAGCTTGGGTGTTAACTATGGCTACACCTTC.

In its sample, this clone was seen a few times. The rearrangement joins TRBV27 to TRBJ1-2; no definite D call. CDR1 is MNHEY and CDR2 is SMNVEV in the germline V gene (reference sequence). The ends were cut back, 3 bases at V and 4 bases at J, with 12 bases in the middle. The CDR3 contains 14 residues. CDR3 DNA sequence: TGTGCCAGCAGTTTGAAGGCGGGTGGCTATGGCTACACCTTC. This gives the protein CASSLKAGGYGYTF.

The chain employs TRBV6-1 and TRBJ1-2; perhaps TRBD1 as D (6 bases). CDR3 length equals 14 residues. Trimming removed 2 bases at V and 8 bases at J, with 15 bases between. Germline values: CDR1 MNHNS, CDR2 SASEGT. CDR3 protein: CASSENGGLGGYTF. CDR3 nucleotides: TGTGCCAGCAGTGAAAATGGGGGGCTAGGCGGCTACACCTTC.

CDR3 DNA: TGTGCCAGCAGCTTGAATCGTGGTCCCGGCGAGGATGAGCAGTTCTTC. Amino acid sequence: CASSLNRGPGEDEQFF. The chain links TRBV5-4 to TRBJ2-1, with D hard to call. Germline V CDR1 and CDR2: SGHNT, YYREEE (reference sequence). V was cut by 1 base and J by 8 bases, with 19 bases left in between. The CDR3 sequence is 16 residues long.

This clone was detected a few times. This sequence joins TRBV18 and TRBJ2-7; TRBD1 agrees at 10 bases. Germline trimming cut 5 bases from V and 5 bases from J; bases unmatched to any gene: 6. The CDR3 covers 14 residues. Germline lookup yields CDR1 KGHSH and CDR2 LQKENI. CDR3 sequence (DNA): TGTGCCAGCTCAGCCGGGACAGGGGTTAACGAGCAGTACGTC. Protein sequence: CASSAGTGVNEQYV.

The rearrangement joins TRBV5-6 to TRBJ2-6, with unresolved D. Germline lookup yields CDR1 SGHDT and CDR2 YYEEEE. This CDR3 contains 15 residues. Trimming cost V 0 bases and J 0 bases, with 4 bases left between them. CDR3 residues: CASSLGVSGANVLTF. The CDR3 DNA follows: TGTGCCAGCAGCTTGGGGGTCTCTGGGGCCAACGTCCTGACTTTC.

The chain carries TRBV7-2 and TRBJ2-3; D possibly matches TRBD1 or TRBD2 (5 bases each). This CDR3 comprises 15 residues. V lost 4 bases and J lost 1, with 12 bases in between. Germline lookup yields CDR1 SGHTA and CDR2 FQGNSA. In DNA, the CDR3 is TGTGCCAGCAGCTCCCAGGGACCGGGCACAGATACGCAGTATTTT. Amino acids: CASSSQGPGTDTQYF.

V gene TRBV7-8 combines with J gene TRBJ2-3; D remains ambiguous. V was cut by 5 bases and J by 6 bases, with 15 bases left in between. The CDR3 length is 14 residues. Germline V CDR1 and CDR2: SGHVS, FQNEAQ. The CDR3: CASSLTSTGDTQYF. CDR3 nucleotides: TGTGCCAGCAGCCTAACCTCGACGGGCGATACGCAGTATTTT.

This clone was seen a single time. The CDR3 is CASSILGRGGYTF. The CDR3 DNA is TGTGCCAGTAGTATACTCGGCAGGGGTGGCTACACCTTC. This sequence joins TRBV19 and TRBJ1-2; D possibly corresponds to TRBD1 (6 bases). This CDR3 has 13 amino acids. Germline CDR1 and CDR2: LNHDA and SQIVND (reference sequence). Trimming took 2 bases from V and 7 from J, leaving 11 bases between them. The full variable domain, its missing parts supplied by reference TRBV19 and TRBJ1-2, is DGGITQSPKYLFRKEGQNVTLSCEQNLNHDAMYWYRQDPGQGLRLIYYSQIVNDFQKGDIAEGYSVSREKKESFPLTVTSAQKNPTAFYLCASSILGRGGYTFGSGTRLTVV.

This clone is medium-sized. The chain recombines TRBV5-1 with TRBJ2-7; TRBD1 matches at 10 bases. This CDR3 region has 15 residues. Per germline, CDR1 SGHRS and CDR2 YFSETQ. After removal of 5 bases from V and 5 bases from J, the junction contained 10 bases not matched to a gene. The CDR3 nucleotides are TGCGCCAGCAGTCCGGGGGACAGGGGTGGCCACGAGCAGTACTTC. Translation: CASSPGDRGGHEQYF.

The V gene is TRBV5-6, the J gene TRBJ1-1; TRBD1 might be the D (6 bases). The germline V and J ends were trimmed by 3 bases and 0 bases, with 9 bases remaining between them. Germline values: CDR1 SGHDT, CDR2 YYEEEE. This CDR3 has 14 amino acids. CDR3 residues: CASSSDRLNTEAFF. The DNA for the CDR3 is TGTGCCAGCAGCTCGGACAGATTGAACACTGAAGCTTTCTTT.

Only one count was recorded for this clone. The chain couples TRBV5-4 to TRBJ2-3, with 12 bases identical to TRBD2. The length of the CDR3 is 16 residues. CDR1 SGHNT and CDR2 YYREEE come from the germline V gene (reference sequence). V lost 5 bases to trimming and J lost 1 base; unmatched junction nucleotides: 5. The CDR3 loop is CASSGLAGSRTDTQYF. CDR3 in DNA: TGTGCCAGCAGTGGACTAGCGGGGTCCCGCACAGATACGCAGTATTTT. The full variable domain, in which reference TRBV5-4 and TRBJ2-3 provide the parts outside the CDR3, is ETGVTQSPTHLIKTRGQQVTLRCSSQSGHNTVSWYQQALGQGPQFIFQYYREEENGRGNFPPRFSGLQFPNYSSELNVNALELDDSALYLCASSGLAGSRTDTQYFGPGTRLTVL.

In this sample, this clone turned up a few times. This rearrangement joins TRBV5-1 to TRBJ2-3; D might be TRBD1 or TRBD2, each matching 5 bases. CDR3 length equals 15 residues. The V end lost 4 bases, the J end lost 3 bases, and 15 bases lay between the germline ends. Germline V gene data show CDR1 as SGHRS and CDR2 as YFSETQ. DNA of the CDR3: TGCGCCAGCAGCAGGGACCCCTTTAAAACAGATACGCAGTATTTT. The encoded protein is CASSRDPFKTDTQYF.

This clone has just a few counts. This chain joins TRBV7-3 and TRBJ2-6, with D uncertain. Germline values: CDR1 SGHTA, CDR2 FQGTGA. Deletions cut 4 bases from V and 0 bases from J, with 7 bases between. This CDR3 is built from 15 residues. In DNA, the CDR3 is TGTGCCAGCAGCTCCTCAGTCTCTGGGGCCAACGTCCTGACTTTC. Protein: CASSSSVSGANVLTF.

V gene TRBV18 combines with J gene TRBJ1-3; D is ambiguous. The germline V gene has CDR1 KGHSH and CDR2 LQKENI. This CDR3 contains 15 residues. Trimming shortened V by 0 bases and J by 8 bases, and 14 bases separated the two germline ends. The CDR3 sequence: CASSPPSLSRDTIYF. In DNA form, the CDR3 reads TGTGCCAGCTCACCACCGTCCCTAAGCAGAGACACCATATATTTT. Complete variable domain (other parts from reference TRBV18 and TRBJ1-3): NAGVMQNPRHLVRRRGQEARLRCSPMKGHSHVYWYRQLPEEGLKFMVYLQKENIIDESGMPKERFSAEFPKEGPSILRIQQVVRGDSAAYFCASSPPSLSRDTIYFGEGSWLTVV.

This chain links TRBV7-2 with TRBJ1-3; D gene ambiguous. Trimming pared 1 base from V and 4 bases from J, leaving 11 bases between. The CDR3 has 15 residues. The germline V gene has CDR1 SGHTA and CDR2 FQGNSA. The CDR3 sequence: CASSLESARGNTIYF. The CDR3 DNA follows: TGTGCCAGCAGCTTAGAATCCGCGAGAGGAAACACCATATATTTT.

The V call is TRBV20-1, the J call TRBJ2-7; D is unclear. CDR1 DFQATT and CDR2 SNEGSKA come from the germline V gene (reference sequence). V shed 1 base and J shed 5 bases, with 6 bases lying between them. The CDR3 has 11 residues. The CDR3 DNA reads TGCAGTGCTAGAGGGTTAGACGAGCAGTACTTC. Translating it yields CSARGLDEQYF.

The chain is built from TRBV5-1 and TRBJ2-1; D unresolved. CDR1 is SGHRS, CDR2 YFSETQ, per germline. This CDR3 contains 14 residues. Trimming stripped 2 bases from V and 7 bases from J, with 13 bases between. The CDR3 nucleotides read TGCGCCAGCAGCTTAGGCCAGGTAGAAAATGAGCAGTTCTTC. Amino acid sequence: CASSLGQVENEQFF.

The chain employs TRBV7-9 and TRBJ2-7; 9 bases line up with TRBD1. The CDR3 has 15 amino acids. The germline gives CDR1 SEHNR, CDR2 FQNEAQ (reference sequence). Losses at the gene ends were 5 bases for V and 6 bases for J; bases not matched to a gene: 11. CDR3 protein: CASSPHLGQGGEQYF. For the CDR3, the DNA is TGTGCCAGCAGCCCCCACCTGGGACAGGGTGGCGAGCAGTACTTC.

V usage is TRBV4-3 and J usage is TRBJ2-1; TRBD2 agrees at 8 bases. The CDR3 spans 17 residues. Germline V gene lookup returns CDR1 LGHNA and CDR2 YSLEER. V was clipped by 0 bases and J by 2 bases; unmatched bases: 6. CDR3 bases: TGCGCCAGCAGCCAAGATCGGCCGGGGGGGGCCTACAATGAGCAGTTCTTC. Protein product: CASSQDRPGGAYNEQFF.